This entry is about one T cell receptor (beta chain). Autoimmune disease history or systemic immunosuppression led to patients being barred. These data are taken from a study of OX40 agonist ivuxolimab in advanced cancers. Turning to the study itself: Dosing consisted of intravenous ivuxolimab at 0.01 to 10 mg/kg every 2 weeks. Subjects had a mean age of around 60 years, with a range of about 23 to 90; roughly 80% were male.

Trimming shortened V by 6 bases and J by 7 bases, and 10 bases separated the two germline ends. The CDR3 covers 12 residues. Germline V CDR1 and CDR2: MNHNY, SVGAGI (reference sequence). Using immunoSEQ multiplex PCR, the repertoire was profiled, and TCRdb retains in-frame clones only, with some absent. The sample carries 65,000 to 85,000 clones, approximately 90% recorded once. This receptor was obtained from an adult with an advanced solid tumor such as melanoma, head and neck, liver or kidney cancer. Sequencing used CD4+ or CD8+ T cells sorted from blood, obtained in a trial of the OX40 agonist ivuxolimab. The V and J genes are TRBV6-6 and TRBJ1-5; D unclear. The CDR3: CASSLTGQPQHF. The CDR3 DNA follows: TGTGCCAGCAGCTTGACGGGACAGCCCCAGCATTTT.